A selection of T cell receptor beta chains follows, all from one sample in a study of blood T cell repertoires in COVID-19. Profiling relied on immunoSEQ multiplex PCR, and the TCRdb table lists in-frame clones only, not all of them. This table has 230,000 or so clones, 75% to 85% appearing once. Sequenced material: peripheral blood. These receptors came from a man in his forties who had recovered from COVID-19. Both conserved end residues are part of each CDR3. The order of the fields is D gene, J gene, V gene, clone size, CDR3 DNA, CDR3 protein. A D gene is named only where the DNA matches it firmly. Rows may omit the clone size; those that give it use once, few, many or a size class.

d_call: .; j_call: TRBJ1-4; v_call: TRBV5-1; clone_size: .; cdr3_nt: TGCGCCAGCAGCGTTTCCGGGCGGGCTAATGAAAAACTGTTTTTT; cdr3_aa: CASSVSGRANEKLFF
d_call: .; j_call: TRBJ1-6; v_call: TRBV19; clone_size: .; cdr3_nt: TGTGCCAGTAGTATTTGGTCAGGTTCACCCCTCCACTTT; cdr3_aa: CASSIWSGSPLHF
d_call: TRBD1; j_call: TRBJ2-5; v_call: TRBV13; clone_size: once; cdr3_nt: TGTGCCAGCAGCTACCAGACAGGGAACCAAGAGACCCAGTACTTC; cdr3_aa: CASSYQTGNQETQYF
d_call: TRBD2; j_call: TRBJ2-7; v_call: TRBV9; clone_size: .; cdr3_nt: TGTGCCAGCAGCGTGGAGGCGGCGGGAGTAGGCGACGAGCAGTACTTC; cdr3_aa: CASSVEAAGVGDEQYF
d_call: TRBD1; j_call: TRBJ1-5; v_call: TRBV6-2/TRBV6-3; clone_size: .; cdr3_nt: TGTGCCAGCAGCGACAGGGGCTCGGGAGGCAATCAGCCCCAGCATTTT; cdr3_aa: CASSDRGSGGNQPQHF
d_call: .; j_call: TRBJ2-1; v_call: TRBV27; clone_size: .; cdr3_nt: TGTGCCAGCAGCCAGGGCAATGAGCAGTTCTTC; cdr3_aa: CASSQGNEQFF
d_call: .; j_call: TRBJ2-2; v_call: TRBV2; clone_size: .; cdr3_nt: TGTGCCAGCAAACAGAACTCAAACACCGGGGAGCTGTTTTTT; cdr3_aa: CASKQNSNTGELFF
d_call: TRBD2; j_call: TRBJ2-7; v_call: TRBV7-2; clone_size: .; cdr3_nt: TGTGCCAGCAACCAAGATCCGACGCGGGGGTCGCAGTACTTC; cdr3_aa: CASNQDPTRGSQYF
d_call: TRBD2; j_call: TRBJ2-5; v_call: TRBV30; clone_size: .; cdr3_nt: TGTGCCTGGAGTGTACCCCGACTAGCGGGAGGGCTAGAGACCCAGTACTTC; cdr3_aa: CAWSVPRLAGGLETQYF
d_call: .; j_call: TRBJ2-7; v_call: TRBV27; clone_size: .; cdr3_nt: TGTGCCACCAAGGAGACGGGCGGGACCTACGAGCAGTACTTC; cdr3_aa: CATKETGGTYEQYF
d_call: TRBD1; j_call: TRBJ2-1; v_call: TRBV10-3; clone_size: .; cdr3_nt: TGTGCCATCAGTGCGGCGTCCGGGACAGGCTCCTACAATGAGCAGTTCTTC; cdr3_aa: CAISAASGTGSYNEQFF
d_call: .; j_call: TRBJ2-3; v_call: TRBV10-2; clone_size: .; cdr3_nt: TGCGCCAGCAGTGTGTTAGCAGATACGCAGTATTTT; cdr3_aa: CASSVLADTQYF
d_call: .; j_call: TRBJ2-3; v_call: TRBV15; clone_size: .; cdr3_nt: TGTGCCACCAGCAGAGCGAGGGGGACAAGCACAGATACGCAGTATTTT; cdr3_aa: CATSRARGTSTDTQYF
d_call: TRBD2; j_call: TRBJ2-3; v_call: TRBV7-6; clone_size: once; cdr3_nt: TGTGCCAGCAGCTCGGGACTAGCGGGGGGGCACCCCACAGATACGCAGTATTTT; cdr3_aa: CASSSGLAGGHPTDTQYF
d_call: .; j_call: TRBJ1-4; v_call: TRBV3-1/TRBV3-2; clone_size: .; cdr3_nt: TGTGCCAGCAGCCAAGATAGCAGGGTGAGTGAAAAACTGTTTTTT; cdr3_aa: CASSQDSRVSEKLFF
d_call: TRBD2; j_call: TRBJ2-6; v_call: TRBV19; clone_size: .; cdr3_nt: TGTGCCAGTAGGGCATCGGGACTAGCGGGAGCTGGGGCCAACGTCCTGACTTTC; cdr3_aa: CASRASGLAGAGANVLTF
d_call: .; j_call: TRBJ1-2; v_call: TRBV3-1/TRBV3-2; clone_size: .; cdr3_nt: TGTGCCAGCAGCCAAGACGATGGCTACACCTTC; cdr3_aa: CASSQDDGYTF
d_call: .; j_call: TRBJ2-5; v_call: TRBV18; clone_size: .; cdr3_nt: TGTGCCAGCTCACGTAGCGCCTCCCAAGAGACCCAGTACTTC; cdr3_aa: CASSRSASQETQYF
d_call: TRBD2; j_call: TRBJ2-1; v_call: TRBV2; clone_size: .; cdr3_nt: TGTGCCAGCAGTTTACTAGCGAGCTCCTACAATGAGCAGTTCTTC; cdr3_aa: CASSLLASSYNEQFF
d_call: .; j_call: TRBJ1-1; v_call: TRBV2; clone_size: .; cdr3_nt: TGTGCCAGCAGTGAACAGGGGATGAACACTGAAGCTTTCTTT; cdr3_aa: CASSEQGMNTEAFF
d_call: .; j_call: TRBJ1-1; v_call: TRBV29-1; clone_size: .; cdr3_nt: TGCAGCGCCAGGCGGGTGGGGGGAAAGAACACTGAAGCTTTCTTT; cdr3_aa: CSARRVGGKNTEAFF
d_call: .; j_call: TRBJ1-3; v_call: TRBV19; clone_size: .; cdr3_nt: TGTGCCAGTAGTTTCAGGGAAAACACCATATATTTT; cdr3_aa: CASSFRENTIYF
d_call: .; j_call: TRBJ1-5; v_call: TRBV12-5; clone_size: .; cdr3_nt: TGTGCTAGTGCCGTGCGGCCCGGGGAGGGCAATCAGCCCCAGCATTTT; cdr3_aa: CASAVRPGEGNQPQHF
d_call: .; j_call: TRBJ1-6; v_call: TRBV15; clone_size: .; cdr3_nt: TGTGCCACCAGCAGACCCCTCAGGGATTCACCCCTCCACTTT; cdr3_aa: CATSRPLRDSPLHF
d_call: .; j_call: TRBJ1-3; v_call: TRBV7-2; clone_size: .; cdr3_nt: TGTGCCAGCAGCTTCAGGGTGGGGTCTGGAAACACCATATATTTT; cdr3_aa: CASSFRVGSGNTIYF
d_call: .; j_call: TRBJ2-5; v_call: TRBV11-3; clone_size: .; cdr3_nt: TGTGCCAGCAGCTTAGGGACTAATAAAGAGACCCAGTACTTC; cdr3_aa: CASSLGTNKETQYF
d_call: TRBD2; j_call: TRBJ2-3; v_call: TRBV4-3; clone_size: .; cdr3_nt: TGCGCCAGCAGCCAAGGCCCAGCGGGGGGGGCAGCAGATACGCAGTATTTT; cdr3_aa: CASSQGPAGGAADTQYF
d_call: .; j_call: TRBJ2-2; v_call: TRBV6-1; clone_size: .; cdr3_nt: TGTGCCAGCAGTGAGGCCCCCGGGGTCCCCGGGGAGCTGTTTTTT; cdr3_aa: CASSEAPGVPGELFF
d_call: .; j_call: TRBJ2-3; v_call: TRBV2; clone_size: .; cdr3_nt: TGTGCCAGCAGCCGGACTGGAATCGGTGGTACGCAGTATTTT; cdr3_aa: CASSRTGIGGTQYF
d_call: TRBD1; j_call: TRBJ1-2; v_call: TRBV28; clone_size: .; cdr3_nt: TGTGCCAGCAGTTCCAACAGGGGACGTGGCTACACCTTC; cdr3_aa: CASSSNRGRGYTF
d_call: .; j_call: TRBJ1-4; v_call: TRBV30; clone_size: once; cdr3_nt: TGTGCCTGGGCCAGGGCCGGTGAAAAACTGTTTTTT; cdr3_aa: CAWARAGEKLFF
d_call: .; j_call: TRBJ1-1; v_call: TRBV11-3; clone_size: .; cdr3_nt: TGTGCCAGCAGCTTATTTCCTCGGACTGAAGCTTTCTTT; cdr3_aa: CASSLFPRTEAFF
d_call: TRBD2; j_call: TRBJ2-2; v_call: TRBV15; clone_size: .; cdr3_nt: TGTGCCACCAGCAGAGCCCAGGGACTAGCGGGGGGGCGGACCGGGGAGCTGTTTTTT; cdr3_aa: CATSRAQGLAGGRTGELFF
d_call: .; j_call: TRBJ2-3; v_call: TRBV6-2/TRBV6-3; clone_size: once; cdr3_nt: TGTGCCAGCAGCGATCGGAGGTATAGCACAGATACGCAGTATTTT; cdr3_aa: CASSDRRYSTDTQYF
d_call: .; j_call: TRBJ1-2; v_call: TRBV20-1; clone_size: once; cdr3_nt: TGCAGTGCCCAGCGGTCGGGGGGCTACACCTTC; cdr3_aa: CSAQRSGGYTF
d_call: .; j_call: TRBJ1-1; v_call: TRBV7-2; clone_size: .; cdr3_nt: TGTGCCAGCAGCACCCGGGACATTTCCCTCAGGGCTTTCTTT; cdr3_aa: CASSTRDISLRAFF
d_call: .; j_call: TRBJ2-7; v_call: TRBV16; clone_size: once; cdr3_nt: TGTGCCAGCAGCCAGTTCTTTGCAGGGGTCCACGAGCAGTACTTC; cdr3_aa: CASSQFFAGVHEQYF
d_call: TRBD2; j_call: TRBJ2-5; v_call: TRBV27; clone_size: .; cdr3_nt: TGTGCCAGCAGTTTAACGGGACTAGCGGGAGGGCCAGAGACCCAGTACTTC; cdr3_aa: CASSLTGLAGGPETQYF
d_call: TRBD2; j_call: TRBJ2-7; v_call: TRBV19; clone_size: .; cdr3_nt: TGTGCCAGTAGTATTACCAGCGGGGGTTACGAGCAGTACTTC; cdr3_aa: CASSITSGGYEQYF
d_call: TRBD2; j_call: TRBJ2-3; v_call: TRBV6-6; clone_size: .; cdr3_nt: TGTGCCAGCAGTTACGCCGGGAGGGGCACAGATACGCAGTATTTT; cdr3_aa: CASSYAGRGTDTQYF
d_call: .; j_call: TRBJ2-3; v_call: TRBV6-2/TRBV6-3; clone_size: once; cdr3_nt: TGTGCCAGCAGTTATGGTAGCGGTCCAGATACGCAGTATTTT; cdr3_aa: CASSYGSGPDTQYF
d_call: TRBD1; j_call: TRBJ2-3; v_call: TRBV24-1; clone_size: .; cdr3_nt: TGTGCCACCAGTGACTCCGGGACAGGGGCCACAGATACGCAGTATTTT; cdr3_aa: CATSDSGTGATDTQYF